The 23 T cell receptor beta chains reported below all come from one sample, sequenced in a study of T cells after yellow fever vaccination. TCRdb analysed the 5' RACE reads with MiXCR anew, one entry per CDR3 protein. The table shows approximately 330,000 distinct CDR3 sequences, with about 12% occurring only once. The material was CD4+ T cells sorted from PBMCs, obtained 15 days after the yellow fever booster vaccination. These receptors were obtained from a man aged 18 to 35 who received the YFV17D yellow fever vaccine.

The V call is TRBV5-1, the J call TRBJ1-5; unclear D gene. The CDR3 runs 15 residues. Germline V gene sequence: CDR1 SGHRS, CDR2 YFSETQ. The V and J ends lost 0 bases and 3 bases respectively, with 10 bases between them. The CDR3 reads CASSLGGVHNQPQHF. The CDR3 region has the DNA TGCGCCAGCAGCTTGGGGGGAGTTCACAATCAGCCCCAGCATTTT.

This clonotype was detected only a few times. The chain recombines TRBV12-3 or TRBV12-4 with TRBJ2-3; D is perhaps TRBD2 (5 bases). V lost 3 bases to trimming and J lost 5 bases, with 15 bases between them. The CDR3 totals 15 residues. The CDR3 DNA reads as TGTGCCAGCAGTTTCAGGACCGGGGTCAGAGATACGCAGTATTTT. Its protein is CASSFRTGVRDTQYF.

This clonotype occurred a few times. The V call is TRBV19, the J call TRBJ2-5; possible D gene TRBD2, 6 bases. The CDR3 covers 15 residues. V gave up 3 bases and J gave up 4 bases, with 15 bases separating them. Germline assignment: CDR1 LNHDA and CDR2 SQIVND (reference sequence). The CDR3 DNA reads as TGTGCCAGTAGTATGGTGGGGGGTCTATCAGAGACCCAGTACTTC. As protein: CASSMVGGLSETQYF.

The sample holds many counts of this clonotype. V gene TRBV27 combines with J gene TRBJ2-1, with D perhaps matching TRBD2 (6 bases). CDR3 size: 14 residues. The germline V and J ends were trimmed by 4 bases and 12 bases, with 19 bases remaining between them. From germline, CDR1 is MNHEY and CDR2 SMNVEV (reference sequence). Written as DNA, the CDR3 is TGTGCCAGCAGTTACCTGGCTGGGGAGGCCCCGCAGTTCTTC. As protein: CASSYLAGEAPQFF.

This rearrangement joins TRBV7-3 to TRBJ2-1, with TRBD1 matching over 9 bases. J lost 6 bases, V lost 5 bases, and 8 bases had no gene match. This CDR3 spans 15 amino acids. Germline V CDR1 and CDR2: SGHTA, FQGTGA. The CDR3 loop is CASSPAGTGFNEQFF. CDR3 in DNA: TGTGCCAGCAGCCCTGCCGGGACAGGGTTCAATGAGCAGTTCTTC.

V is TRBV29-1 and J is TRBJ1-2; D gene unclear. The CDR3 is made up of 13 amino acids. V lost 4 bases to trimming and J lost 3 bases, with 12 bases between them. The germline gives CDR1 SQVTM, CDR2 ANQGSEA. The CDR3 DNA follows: TGCAGCGTTGCGATGGGTTCAGACTATGGCTACACCTTC. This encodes CSVAMGSDYGYTF.

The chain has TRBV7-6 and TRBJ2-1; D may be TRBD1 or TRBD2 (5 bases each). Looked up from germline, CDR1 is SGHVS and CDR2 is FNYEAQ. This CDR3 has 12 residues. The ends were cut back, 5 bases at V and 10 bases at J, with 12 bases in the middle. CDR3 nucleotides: TGTGCCAGCAGCGCCCGACGGGACGAGCAGTTCTTC. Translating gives CASSARRDEQFF.

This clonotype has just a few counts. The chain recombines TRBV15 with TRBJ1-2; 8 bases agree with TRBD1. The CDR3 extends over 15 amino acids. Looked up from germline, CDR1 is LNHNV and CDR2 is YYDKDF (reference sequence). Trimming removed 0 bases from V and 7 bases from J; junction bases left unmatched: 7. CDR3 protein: CATSRDSAGGGGYTF. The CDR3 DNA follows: TGTGCCACCAGCAGAGATAGTGCAGGGGGCGGTGGCTACACCTTC.

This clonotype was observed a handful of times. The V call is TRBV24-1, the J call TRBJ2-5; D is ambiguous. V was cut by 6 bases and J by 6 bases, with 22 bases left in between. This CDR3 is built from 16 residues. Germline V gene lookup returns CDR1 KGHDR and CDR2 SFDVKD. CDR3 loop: CATSSGGRGDWKTQYF. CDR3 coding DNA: TGTGCCACCAGTTCCGGCGGCCGTGGGGATTGGAAGACCCAGTACTTC.

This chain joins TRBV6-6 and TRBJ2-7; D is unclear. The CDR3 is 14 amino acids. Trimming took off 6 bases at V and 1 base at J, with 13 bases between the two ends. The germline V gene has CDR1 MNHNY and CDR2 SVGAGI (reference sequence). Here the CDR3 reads CASRATLASYEQYV. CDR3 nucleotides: TGTGCCAGCAGGGCGACCCTGGCTTCCTACGAGCAGTACGTC.

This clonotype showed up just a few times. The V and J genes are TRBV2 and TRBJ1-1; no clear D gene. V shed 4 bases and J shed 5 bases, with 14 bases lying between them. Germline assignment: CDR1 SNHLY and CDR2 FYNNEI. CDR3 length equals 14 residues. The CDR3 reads CASSVEATETEAFF. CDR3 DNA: TGTGCCAGCAGTGTGGAAGCAACCGAAACTGAAGCTTTCTTT.

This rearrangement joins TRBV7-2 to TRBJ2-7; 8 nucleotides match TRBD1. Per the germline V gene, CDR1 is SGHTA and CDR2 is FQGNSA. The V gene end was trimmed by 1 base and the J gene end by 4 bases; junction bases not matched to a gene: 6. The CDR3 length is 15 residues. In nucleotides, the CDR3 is TGTGCCAGCAGCTTAGGAATTAACAGGGGGTACGAGCAGTACTTC. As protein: CASSLGINRGYEQYF.

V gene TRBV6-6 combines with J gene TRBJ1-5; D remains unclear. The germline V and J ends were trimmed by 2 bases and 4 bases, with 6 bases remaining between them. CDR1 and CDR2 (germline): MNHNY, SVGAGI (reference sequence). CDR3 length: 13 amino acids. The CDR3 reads CASSYAENQPQHF. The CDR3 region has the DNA TGTGCCAGCAGTTACGCAGAGAATCAGCCCCAGCATTTT.

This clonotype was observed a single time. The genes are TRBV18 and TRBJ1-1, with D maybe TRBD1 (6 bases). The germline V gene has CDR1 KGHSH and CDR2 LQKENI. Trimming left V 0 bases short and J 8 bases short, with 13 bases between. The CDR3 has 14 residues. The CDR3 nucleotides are TGTGCCAGCTCACCACCGGGGGCACCTAAGGAAGCTTTCTTT. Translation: CASSPPGAPKEAFF. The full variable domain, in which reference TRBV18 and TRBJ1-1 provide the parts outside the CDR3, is NAGVMQNPRHLVRRRGQEARLRCSPMKGHSHVYWYRQLPEEGLKFMVYLQKENIIDESGMPKERFSAEFPKEGPSILRIQQVVRGDSAAYFCASSPPGAPKEAFFGQGTRLTVV.

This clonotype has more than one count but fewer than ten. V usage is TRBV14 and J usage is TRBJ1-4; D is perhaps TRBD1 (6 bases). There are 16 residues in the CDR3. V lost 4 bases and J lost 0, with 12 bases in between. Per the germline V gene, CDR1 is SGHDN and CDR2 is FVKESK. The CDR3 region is CASSRRDTATNEKLFF. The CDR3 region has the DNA TGTGCCAGCAGCCGCCGGGACACCGCAACTAATGAAAAACTGTTTTTT.

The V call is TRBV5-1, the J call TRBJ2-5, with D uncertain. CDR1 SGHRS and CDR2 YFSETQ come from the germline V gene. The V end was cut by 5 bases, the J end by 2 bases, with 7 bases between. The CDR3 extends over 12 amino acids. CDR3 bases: TGCGCCAGCAGTAAACAGCAAGAGACCCAGTACTTC. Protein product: CASSKQQETQYF. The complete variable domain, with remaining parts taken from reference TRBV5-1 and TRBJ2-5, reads KAGVTQTPRYLIKTRGQQVTLSCSPISGHRSVSWYQQTPGQGLQFLFEYFSETQRNKGNFPGRFSGRQFSNSRSEMNVSTLELGDSALYLCASSKQQETQYFGPGTRLLVL.

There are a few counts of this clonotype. CDR3 sequence (DNA): TGTGCCAGCAGCAAGGGACCCGAAAAAGACATTCAGTACTTC. Amino acids: CASSKGPEKDIQYF. The J gene is TRBJ2-4, the V gene TRBV28; D could derive from TRBD1 or TRBD2 (5 bases each). The germline CDR1 and CDR2 sequences are MDHEN and SYDVKM. Trimming took off 6 bases at V and 8 bases at J, with 17 bases between the two ends. This CDR3 has 14 amino acids.

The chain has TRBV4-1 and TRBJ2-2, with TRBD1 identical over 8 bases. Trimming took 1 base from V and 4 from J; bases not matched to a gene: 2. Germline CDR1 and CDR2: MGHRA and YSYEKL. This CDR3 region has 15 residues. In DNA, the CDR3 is TGCGCCAGCAGCCAAGGGACAGGGAGCACCGGGGAGCTGTTTTTT. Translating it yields CASSQGTGSTGELFF.

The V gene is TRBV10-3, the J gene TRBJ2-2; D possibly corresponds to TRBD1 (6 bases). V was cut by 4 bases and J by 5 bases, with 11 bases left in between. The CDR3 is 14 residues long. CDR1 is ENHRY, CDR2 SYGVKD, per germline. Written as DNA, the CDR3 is TGTGCCATCAGTGGGGCAGGGGATACCGGGGAGCTGTTTTTT. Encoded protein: CAISGAGDTGELFF.

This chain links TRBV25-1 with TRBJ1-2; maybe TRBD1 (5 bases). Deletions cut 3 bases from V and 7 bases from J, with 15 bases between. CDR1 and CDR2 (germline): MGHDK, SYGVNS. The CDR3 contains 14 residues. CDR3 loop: CASSDGGRGGGYTF. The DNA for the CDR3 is TGTGCCAGCAGTGATGGCGGACGGGGGGGTGGCTACACCTTC.

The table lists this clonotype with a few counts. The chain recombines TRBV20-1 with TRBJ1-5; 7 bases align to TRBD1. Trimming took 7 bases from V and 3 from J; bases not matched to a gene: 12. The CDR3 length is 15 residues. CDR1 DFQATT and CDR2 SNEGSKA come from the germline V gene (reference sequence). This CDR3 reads CSGEADRRDNQPQHF. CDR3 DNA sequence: TGCAGTGGAGAGGCGGACAGGCGTGACAATCAGCCCCAGCATTTT.

The DNA of the CDR3 is TGTGCCAGCAGGACACTAGCGGAAGAGACCCAGTACTTC. Translating gives CASRTLAEETQYF. The chain joins TRBV7-2 to TRBJ2-5, with 8 bases that match TRBD2. The trim removed 6 bases at V and 3 bases at J, leaving 3 bases unmatched. The CDR3 is made up of 13 amino acids. Per the germline V gene, CDR1 is SGHTA and CDR2 is FQGNSA.

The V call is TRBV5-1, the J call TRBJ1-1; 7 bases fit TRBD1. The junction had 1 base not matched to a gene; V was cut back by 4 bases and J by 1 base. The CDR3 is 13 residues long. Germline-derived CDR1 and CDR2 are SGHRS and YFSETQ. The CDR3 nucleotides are TGCGCCAGCAGCGGGACAGAGAACACTGAAGCTTTCTTT. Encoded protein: CASSGTENTEAFF.